The T cell receptor beta chain described here comes from a study of blood T cell repertoires in COVID-19 (dated by TCRdb to about 2020). Context from the whole study: The collaborator samples originated in the United States, Italy and Spain and spanned the acute and convalescent phases of COVID-19. HLA class I and class II types, where available, came from metadata supplied by the sample provider rather than from assay-based typing. The repertoires were released in a freely available public database intended as a resource for research on the immune response to SARS-CoV-2. The prospective study material was composed of cDNA or gDNA derived from T cells, B-cell-depleted T cells, or PBMCs. Subjects who had been exposed to COVID-19, were actively infected with it, or had recovered from it provided the deeply sampled blood TCRbeta repertoires that made up the dataset. The sample metadata nearly always contained a de-identified subject ID, COVID-19 status, age in years and sex. Samples came from the ongoing ImmuneRACE study (first 160 participants) plus 1,254 subjects from 6 global collaborators. Overall study outcomes, separate from this receptor: The quantity of clinical and demographic metadata differed by source and by participant and was supplied without curation.

The immunoSEQ Assay, a bias-controlled multiplex PCR, was used to amplify TCRbeta CDR3 regions from genomic DNA. The original methods were these. The number of nucleated cells in each sample was estimated from the amplification of reference gene primers within the assay. Sequence reads were collapsed and filtered to measure the absolute abundance of every unique TCRbeta CDR3 rearrangement. Productive Simpson clonality was computed per sample as the square root of Simpson's diversity index over productive rearrangements. TCRdb retrieved this table from immuneACCESS and kept in-frame rearrangements only. Not all clones are present; in checked studies, unresolved V genes account for under half, and no reason is known for the remainder. V and J calls and clone size come straight from that table; D and trimming were deduced from the DNA. Within this sample are roughly 40,000 clones, with about 86% of them counted one time only. The top ten hold 55% to 70% of the sample.

V sheds 4 bases and J sheds 2 bases, leaving 15 bases between their ends. The cysteine opens and the phenylalanine closes a CDR3 of 15 amino acids. The sequence is cut down to CDR3 DNA, 45 bases in frame from base 1. Each collaborating institution followed its own protocols to collect whole blood in K2EDTA tubes. For TCRbeta analysis, collaborators shipped samples as frozen whole blood, isolated PBMCs, or DNA extracted from either of those sample types. About this clone itself: Its antigen is unknown. No quality values exist for individual bases; no much larger clone is one base distant.

The sequence was collected from a man in his 70s with acute or convalescent COVID-19. The specimen was peripheral blood. Rearrangement joined TRBV23-1 to TRBJ2-7, with a weak D call of TRBD1 (6 bases match). TRBV23-1 is an open reading frame, and its role is uncertain. The CDR3 here reads CASSRGQGKPYEQYF. The DNA reads as follows: TGCGCCAGCAGTCGGGGGCAGGGGAAGCCCTACGAGCAGTACTTC.